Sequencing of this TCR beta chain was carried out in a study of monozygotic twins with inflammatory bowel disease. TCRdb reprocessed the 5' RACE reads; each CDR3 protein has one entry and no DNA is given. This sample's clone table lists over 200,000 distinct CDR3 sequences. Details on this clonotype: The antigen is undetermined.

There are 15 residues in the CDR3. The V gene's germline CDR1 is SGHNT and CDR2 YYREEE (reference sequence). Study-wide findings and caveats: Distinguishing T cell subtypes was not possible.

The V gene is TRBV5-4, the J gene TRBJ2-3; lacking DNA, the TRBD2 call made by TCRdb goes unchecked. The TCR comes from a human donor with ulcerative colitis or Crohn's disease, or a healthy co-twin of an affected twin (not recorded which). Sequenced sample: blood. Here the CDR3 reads CASSLEERSTDTQYF.